Listed below are T cell receptor beta chains from one sample, sequenced in a study of response to subunit inactivated influenza vaccine. MiXCR was run by TCRdb on the RT-PCR reads, yielding one entry per CDR3 protein. The repertoire includes more than 700,000 distinct CDR3 sequences, around 21% of them detected once, and more than 8.5% sits in the top ten. Here the sequenced sample was PBMCs from blood, taken 5 days after vaccination. Receptors originate from a man in his fifties or sixties who received an inactivated influenza vaccine. CDR3s include the opening cysteine and the closing phenylalanine or tryptophan. A D gene is named only where the DNA matches it firmly. Only part of the rows carry a size: once, few, many, or a class if the clone is expanded.

DNA	CDR3	size	V	J	D
TGTGCCAGCAGTGAACGGGACAGGGTCCACTACGAGCAGTACTTC	CASSERDRVHYEQYF	.	TRBV2	TRBJ2-7	TRBD1
TGTGCCTGGAGTGTACTAGCTAGTCGTTCCAATGAGCAGTTCTTC	CAWSVLASRSNEQFF	.	TRBV30	TRBJ2-1	.
TGTGCCAGCAGTTTAGATTCACTAGCCGCAAGAACACACACAGATACGCAGTATTTT	CASSLDSLAARTHTDTQYF	.	TRBV12-3/TRBV12-4	TRBJ2-3	.
TGTGCCAGCAGTGGAGGACAGAGAGATGGCTACACCTTC	CASSGGQRDGYTF	few	TRBV25-1	TRBJ1-2	.
TGCAGCGTTACCCGGGACAGGGCCAGCAGCATCACAGATACGCAGTATTTT	CSVTRDRASSITDTQYF	few	TRBV29-1	TRBJ2-3	TRBD1
TGTGCCAGCAGCCAAGATCCTAATGAAAAACTGTTTTTT	CASSQDPNEKLFF	few	TRBV4-2	TRBJ1-4	.
TGCGCCAGCAGCTATGGGGATGCGGGGGAGACCCAGTACTTC	CASSYGDAGETQYF	.	TRBV5-1	TRBJ2-5	.
TGCGCCAGCAGCTTGGGAGGGCGACAGCATAATTCACCCCTCCACTTT	CASSLGGRQHNSPLHF	.	TRBV5-1	TRBJ1-6	.
TGTGCCAGCAGTTTCTTCGCAGTTGGGTCACCCCTCCACTTT	CASSFFAVGSPLHF	.	TRBV12-3/TRBV12-4	TRBJ1-6	.
TGTGCCACAAGTCAGGGCTTCGCGAACACCGGGGAGCTGTTTTTT	CATSQGFANTGELFF	.	TRBV7-9	TRBJ2-2	.
TGTGCCAGCAGTTTAGCGGCGGGAGGGTCCTACGAGCAGTACTTC	CASSLAAGGSYEQYF	many	TRBV12-3/TRBV12-4	TRBJ2-7	TRBD2
TGCAGCGTTTCGACAAGCTCTGGGGCCAACGTCCTGACTTTC	CSVSTSSGANVLTF	.	TRBV29-1	TRBJ2-6	.
TGTGCCAGCAGTTTTTTGGTCGGGAGCGGCTACAATGAGCAGTTCTTC	CASSFLVGSGYNEQFF	.	TRBV12-3/TRBV12-4	TRBJ2-1	.
TGTGCCAGCAGCTTGGGACAGAACCATAATGAAAAACTGTTTTTT	CASSLGQNHNEKLFF	.	TRBV5-4	TRBJ1-4	.
TGCGCCAGCAGCCATGAAGACAGGGTGGGAGATACGCAGTATTTT	CASSHEDRVGDTQYF	few	TRBV4-3	TRBJ2-3	TRBD1
TGCGCCAGCAGCCAAGTCGTGACCTACTCCCTAGGGGTCAAAAACATTCAGTACTTC	CASSQVVTYSLGVKNIQYF	.	TRBV4-1	TRBJ2-4	.
TGCAGTGCTAGAGATAGCCGGGGGGCCCTAAAAAACATTCAGTACTTC	CSARDSRGALKNIQYF	few	TRBV20-1	TRBJ2-4	.
TGCGCCAGCAGCCCGATCGGAAACTCTGGGGCCAACGTCCTGACTTTC	CASSPIGNSGANVLTF	.	TRBV4-1	TRBJ2-6	.
TGTGCCAGCAGTGAAGCCGCGACAGTTCTATCCTACAATGAGCAGTTCTTC	CASSEAATVLSYNEQFF	.	TRBV6-1	TRBJ2-1	.
TGTGCCACCAGTGATTCGGGACGGCTCACCGGGGAGCTGTTTTTT	CATSDSGRLTGELFF	.	TRBV24-1	TRBJ2-2	.
TGTGCCAGCAGTTACAGGGGCCACGAGCAGTACTTC	CASSYRGHEQYF	few	TRBV2	TRBJ2-7	TRBD1
TGCAGCGTGTGGGGTATGGGAGAGACCCAGTACTTC	CSVWGMGETQYF	few	TRBV29-1	TRBJ2-5	.
TGTGCCTGGAGTCCCTCCCACAGATTTTACGAGCAGTACTTC	CAWSPSHRFYEQYF	.	TRBV30	TRBJ2-7	.
TGTGCCAGCAGCCCCGGAAGGGGGGCGGTCGAGCAGTACTTC	CASSPGRGAVEQYF	few	TRBV7-2	TRBJ2-7	.
TGTGCCAGCAGGATAGCGGGGACTTACAATGAGCAGTTCTTC	CASRIAGTYNEQFF	few	TRBV12-3/TRBV12-4	TRBJ2-1	TRBD2
TGTGCCAGCCAAACGGGACAGGGGAAGTCTATGGAGCAGTACTTC	CASQTGQGKSMEQYF	few	TRBV7-2	TRBJ2-7	TRBD1
TGTGCCAGCTCACCACTTAAGACAGTGAATGGAAACACCATATATTTT	CASSPLKTVNGNTIYF	.	TRBV18	TRBJ1-3	.
TGTGCCATCTGGACAGAAGTCTATGGCTACACCTTC	CAIWTEVYGYTF	.	TRBV10-3	TRBJ1-2	.
TGTGCCAGCAGTGCGGCCTACACTGAAGCTTTCTTT	CASSAAYTEAFF	.	TRBV27	TRBJ1-1	.
.	CASSSSVAGGVYEQYF	few	TRBV27	TRBJ2-7	.
TGTGCCAGCAGCCTCTACGGTCCACTAGCGGGAGGGGCAGATACGCAGTATTTT	CASSLYGPLAGGADTQYF	.	TRBV11-2	TRBJ2-3	TRBD2
TGTGCCAGCACCCCTGGGGGGGCAGGGGGGAAGGAGACCCAGTACTTC	CASTPGGAGGKETQYF	few	TRBV7-2	TRBJ2-5	.
TGTGCCATCAGCGGGACTAGCGCGAGCTCCTACAATGAGCAGTTCTTC	CAISGTSASSYNEQFF	.	TRBV10-3	TRBJ2-1	TRBD2
TGTGCCAGCAGTTTGGGGATAGAGACCCAGTACTTC	CASSLGIETQYF	.	TRBV28	TRBJ2-5	.
TGCGCCAGCAGCCAAGATGAGGTCGGCTACAATGAGCAGTTCTTC	CASSQDEVGYNEQFF	.	TRBV4-3	TRBJ2-1	.
TGCAGTGCTAGACCGACAGGTGGCATAGGCAATCAGCCCCAGCATTTT	CSARPTGGIGNQPQHF	many	TRBV20-1	TRBJ1-5	.
TGTGCCAGCATTCAGGGGGTGTTGAACGCTGAAGCTTTCTTT	CASIQGVLNAEAFF	.	TRBV12-3/TRBV12-4	TRBJ1-1	TRBD1
TGTGCCAGCAGTCCCTCCGGCAGAGGGGGCGGTGGTCAGCCCCAGCATTTT	CASSPSGRGGGGQPQHF	.	TRBV3-1	TRBJ1-5	TRBD1
TGCAGCGTTTCCGTCGGCGGGAGGGCCAACAATGAGCAGTTCTTC	CSVSVGGRANNEQFF	.	TRBV29-1	TRBJ2-1	TRBD2
TGTGCCAGCAGTTTCGGGCAGGGGGCGTTCACTGAAGCTTTCTTT	CASSFGQGAFTEAFF	.	TRBV12-3/TRBV12-4	TRBJ1-1	TRBD1
TGTGCCAGCAGCCCCTGGGACAGGGCGGACGAGCAGTACTTC	CASSPWDRADEQYF	.	TRBV7-9	TRBJ2-7	TRBD1
TGTGCCAGCAGCTGGGACAAGAACACCGGGGAGCTGTTTTTT	CASSWDKNTGELFF	.	TRBV6-1	TRBJ2-2	.
TGTGCCAGCAGCGTAGATGCGGGAGGCTCCTACAATGAGCAGTTCTTC	CASSVDAGGSYNEQFF	few	TRBV9	TRBJ2-1	TRBD2
TGCAGTGCTAGTATCGCAGGGGTTGAGACCCAGTACTTC	CSASIAGVETQYF	.	TRBV20-1	TRBJ2-5	.
TGTGCCAGCAGCGTAGCTACCGGACAGGGGATAAACATTCAGTACTTC	CASSVATGQGINIQYF	few	TRBV9	TRBJ2-4	TRBD1
TGTGCCAGCAGCCGGGGGGGGACAGGGGTGTACAATGAGCAGTTCTTC	CASSRGGTGVYNEQFF	.	TRBV5-6	TRBJ2-1	TRBD1
TGTGCCAGCAGCTTAGAGGACAGGGGTCCGCCCCAGCATTTT	CASSLEDRGPPQHF	.	TRBV7-2	TRBJ1-5	TRBD1
TGTGCCATCAGTGAGTCATCCGGGAGGGCCGGGGAGCAGTACTTC	CAISESSGRAGEQYF	few	TRBV10-3	TRBJ2-7	TRBD2
TGTGCCAGCAGTTACCCCGGGAACTCCTACGAGCAGTACTTC	CASSYPGNSYEQYF	.	TRBV5-6	TRBJ2-7	.
TGTGCCAGCAAAAGAAGCGGGAGATGGGCCGGGGAGCTGTTTTTT	CASKRSGRWAGELFF	.	TRBV6-2/TRBV6-3	TRBJ2-2	TRBD2
TGTGCCAGCAGTTTGGGACAACGGCACACTGAAGCTTTCTTT	CASSLGQRHTEAFF	.	TRBV6-5	TRBJ1-1	.
TGCGCCAGCAGCTGGGACAGGGGAAACGCGGATACGCAGTATTTT	CASSWDRGNADTQYF	.	TRBV5-1	TRBJ2-3	TRBD1
TGCGCCAGCAGCCAAGAGGTTGGCTATGGCTACACCTTC	CASSQEVGYGYTF	.	TRBV4-1	TRBJ1-2	.
TGTGCCATCAGTACGGGAGCTAATGAAAAACTGTTTTTT	CAISTGANEKLFF	few	TRBV10-3	TRBJ1-4	.